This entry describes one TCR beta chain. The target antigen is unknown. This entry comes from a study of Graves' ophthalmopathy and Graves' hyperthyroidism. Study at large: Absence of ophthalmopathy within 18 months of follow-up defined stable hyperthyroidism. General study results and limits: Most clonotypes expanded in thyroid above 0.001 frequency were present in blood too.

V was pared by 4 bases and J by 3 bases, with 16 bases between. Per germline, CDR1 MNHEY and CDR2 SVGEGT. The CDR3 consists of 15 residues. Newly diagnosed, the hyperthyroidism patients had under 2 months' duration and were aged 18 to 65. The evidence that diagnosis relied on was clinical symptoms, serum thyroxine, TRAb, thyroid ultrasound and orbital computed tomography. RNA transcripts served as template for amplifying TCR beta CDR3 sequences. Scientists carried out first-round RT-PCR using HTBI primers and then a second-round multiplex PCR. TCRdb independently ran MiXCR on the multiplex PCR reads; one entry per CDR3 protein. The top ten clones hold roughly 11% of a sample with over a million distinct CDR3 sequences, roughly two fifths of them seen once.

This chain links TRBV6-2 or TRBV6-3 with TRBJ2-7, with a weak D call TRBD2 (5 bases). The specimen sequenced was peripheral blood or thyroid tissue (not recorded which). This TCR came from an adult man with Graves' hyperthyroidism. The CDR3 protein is CASSSIERQLYEQYF. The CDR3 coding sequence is TGTGCCAGCAGTTCCATAGAGCGGCAGCTCTACGAGCAGTACTTC.